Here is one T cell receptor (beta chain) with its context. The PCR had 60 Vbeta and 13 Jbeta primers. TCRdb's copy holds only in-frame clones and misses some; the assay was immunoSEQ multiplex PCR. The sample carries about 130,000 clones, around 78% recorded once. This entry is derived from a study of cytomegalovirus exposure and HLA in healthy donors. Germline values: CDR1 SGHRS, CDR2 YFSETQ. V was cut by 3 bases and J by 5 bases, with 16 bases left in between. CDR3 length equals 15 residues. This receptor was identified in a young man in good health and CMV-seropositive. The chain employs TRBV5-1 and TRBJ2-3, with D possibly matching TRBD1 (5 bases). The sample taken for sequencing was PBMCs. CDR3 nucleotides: TGCGCCAGCAGCTCCACCACAGGCCGAGAAGATACGCAGTATTTT. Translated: CASSSTTGREDTQYF.